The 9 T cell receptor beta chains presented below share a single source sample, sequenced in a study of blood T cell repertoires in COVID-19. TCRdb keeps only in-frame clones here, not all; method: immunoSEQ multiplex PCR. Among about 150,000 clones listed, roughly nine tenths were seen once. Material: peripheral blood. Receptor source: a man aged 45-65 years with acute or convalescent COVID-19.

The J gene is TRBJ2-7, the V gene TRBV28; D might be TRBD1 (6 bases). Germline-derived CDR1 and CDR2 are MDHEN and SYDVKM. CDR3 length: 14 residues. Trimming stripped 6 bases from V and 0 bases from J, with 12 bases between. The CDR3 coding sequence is TGTGCCAGCAGACGCGGACAGATCTCCTACGAGCAGTACTTC. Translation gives CASRRGQISYEQYF.

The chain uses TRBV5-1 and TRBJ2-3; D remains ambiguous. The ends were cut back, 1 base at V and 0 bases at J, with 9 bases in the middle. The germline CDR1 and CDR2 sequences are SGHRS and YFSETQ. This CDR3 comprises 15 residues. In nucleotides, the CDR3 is TGCGCCAGCAGCTTGCCCCAGACTAGCACAGATACGCAGTATTTT. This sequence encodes CASSLPQTSTDTQYF.

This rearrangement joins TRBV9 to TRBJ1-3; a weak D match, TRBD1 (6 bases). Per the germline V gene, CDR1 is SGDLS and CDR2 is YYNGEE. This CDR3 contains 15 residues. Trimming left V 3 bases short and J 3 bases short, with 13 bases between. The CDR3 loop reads CASSATGSVGNTIYF. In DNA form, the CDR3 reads TGTGCCAGCAGCGCCACAGGGAGTGTTGGAAACACCATATATTTT.

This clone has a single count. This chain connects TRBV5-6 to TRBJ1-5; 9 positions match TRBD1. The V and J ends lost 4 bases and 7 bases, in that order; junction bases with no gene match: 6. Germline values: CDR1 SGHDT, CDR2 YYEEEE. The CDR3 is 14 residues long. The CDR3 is CASSTGTGNQPQHF. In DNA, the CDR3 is TGTGCCAGCAGCACCGGGACAGGGAACCAGCCCCAGCATTTT.

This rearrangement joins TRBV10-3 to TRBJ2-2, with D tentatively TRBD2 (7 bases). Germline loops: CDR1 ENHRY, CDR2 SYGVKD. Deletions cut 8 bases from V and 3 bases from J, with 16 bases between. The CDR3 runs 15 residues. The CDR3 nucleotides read TGTGCCATCCTGAGATCGGGGGGCGACACCGGGGAGCTGTTTTTT. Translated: CAILRSGGDTGELFF.

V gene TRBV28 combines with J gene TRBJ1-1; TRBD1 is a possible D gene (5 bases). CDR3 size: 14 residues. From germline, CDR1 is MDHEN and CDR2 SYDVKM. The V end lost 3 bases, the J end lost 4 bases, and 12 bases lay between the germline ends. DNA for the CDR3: TGTGCCAGCAGTTTGATTGGGGCGAGCACTGAAGCTTTCTTT. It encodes CASSLIGASTEAFF.

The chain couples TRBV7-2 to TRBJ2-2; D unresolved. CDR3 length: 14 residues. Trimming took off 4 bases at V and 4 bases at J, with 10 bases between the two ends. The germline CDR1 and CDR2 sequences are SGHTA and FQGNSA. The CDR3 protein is CASSSDFSTGELFF. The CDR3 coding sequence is TGTGCCAGCAGCTCAGACTTTTCCACCGGGGAGCTGTTTTTT.

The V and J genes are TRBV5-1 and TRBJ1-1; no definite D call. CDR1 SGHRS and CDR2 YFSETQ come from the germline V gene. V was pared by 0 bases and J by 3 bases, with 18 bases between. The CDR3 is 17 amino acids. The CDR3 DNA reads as TGCGCCAGCAGCTTGGCTCCCGCTGGCAGTTTGTACACTGAAGCTTTCTTT. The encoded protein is CASSLAPAGSLYTEAFF.

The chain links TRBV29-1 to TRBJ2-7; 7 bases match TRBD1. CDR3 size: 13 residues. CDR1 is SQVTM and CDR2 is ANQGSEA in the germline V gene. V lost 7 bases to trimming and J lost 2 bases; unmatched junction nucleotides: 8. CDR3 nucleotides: TGCAGCGCTACCGGGACAGATGCCTACGAGCAGTACTTC. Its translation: CSATGTDAYEQYF.